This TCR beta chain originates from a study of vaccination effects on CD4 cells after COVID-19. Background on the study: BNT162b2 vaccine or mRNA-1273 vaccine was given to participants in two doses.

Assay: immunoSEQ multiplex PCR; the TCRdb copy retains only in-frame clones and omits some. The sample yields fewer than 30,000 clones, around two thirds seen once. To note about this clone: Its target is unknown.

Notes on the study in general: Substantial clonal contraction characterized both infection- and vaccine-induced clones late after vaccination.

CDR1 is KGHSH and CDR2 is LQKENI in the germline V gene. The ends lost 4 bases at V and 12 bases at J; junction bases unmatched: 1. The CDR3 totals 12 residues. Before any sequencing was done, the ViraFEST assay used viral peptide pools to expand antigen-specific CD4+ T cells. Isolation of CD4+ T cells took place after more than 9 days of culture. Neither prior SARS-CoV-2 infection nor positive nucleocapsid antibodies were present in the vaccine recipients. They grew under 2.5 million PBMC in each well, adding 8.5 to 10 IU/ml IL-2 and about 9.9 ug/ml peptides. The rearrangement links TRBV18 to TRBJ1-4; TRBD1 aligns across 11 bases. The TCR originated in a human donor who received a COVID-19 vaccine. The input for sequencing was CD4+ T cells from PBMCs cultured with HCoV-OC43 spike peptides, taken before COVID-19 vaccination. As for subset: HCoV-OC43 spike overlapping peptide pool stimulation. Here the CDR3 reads CASSQGQGELFF. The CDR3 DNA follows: TGTGCCAGCTCACAGGGACAGGGGGAACTGTTTTTT.